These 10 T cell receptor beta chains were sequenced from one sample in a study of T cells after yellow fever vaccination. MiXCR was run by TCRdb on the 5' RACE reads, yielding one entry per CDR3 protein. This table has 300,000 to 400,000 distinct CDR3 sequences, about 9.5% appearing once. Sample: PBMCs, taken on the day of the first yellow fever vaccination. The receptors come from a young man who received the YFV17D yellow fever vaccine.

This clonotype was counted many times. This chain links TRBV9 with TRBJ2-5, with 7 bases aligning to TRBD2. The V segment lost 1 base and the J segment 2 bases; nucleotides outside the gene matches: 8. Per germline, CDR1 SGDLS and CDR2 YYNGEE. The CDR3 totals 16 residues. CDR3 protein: CASSVMGGGPQETQYF. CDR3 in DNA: TGTGCCAGCAGCGTAATGGGCGGGGGACCTCAAGAGACCCAGTACTTC.

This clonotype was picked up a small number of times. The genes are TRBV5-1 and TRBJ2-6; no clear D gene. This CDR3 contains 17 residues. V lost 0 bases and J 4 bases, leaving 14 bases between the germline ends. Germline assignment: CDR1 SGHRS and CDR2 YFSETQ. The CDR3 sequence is CASSLEGTSWGANVLTF. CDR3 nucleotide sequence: TGCGCCAGCAGCTTGGAGGGCACCTCTTGGGGGGCCAACGTCCTGACTTTC.

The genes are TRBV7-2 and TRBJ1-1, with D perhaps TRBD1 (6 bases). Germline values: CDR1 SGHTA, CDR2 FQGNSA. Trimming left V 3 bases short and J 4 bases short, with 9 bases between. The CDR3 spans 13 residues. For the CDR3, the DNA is TGTGCCAGCAGCTTCAGGGGCCCCACTGAAGCTTTCTTT. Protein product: CASSFRGPTEAFF.

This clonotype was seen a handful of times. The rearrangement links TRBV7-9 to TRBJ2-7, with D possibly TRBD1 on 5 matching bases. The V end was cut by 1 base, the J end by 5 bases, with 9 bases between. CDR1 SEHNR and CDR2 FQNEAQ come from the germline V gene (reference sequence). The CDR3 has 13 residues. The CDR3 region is CASSLVPRDEQYV. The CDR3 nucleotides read TGTGCCAGCAGCTTAGTCCCCAGGGACGAGCAGTACGTC.

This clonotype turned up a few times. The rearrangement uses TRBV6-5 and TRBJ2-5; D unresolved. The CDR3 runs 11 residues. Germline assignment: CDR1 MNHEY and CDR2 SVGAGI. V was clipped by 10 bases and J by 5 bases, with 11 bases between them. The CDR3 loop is CATRGGETQYF. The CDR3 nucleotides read TGTGCCACCCGCGGTGGGGAGACCCAGTACTTC.

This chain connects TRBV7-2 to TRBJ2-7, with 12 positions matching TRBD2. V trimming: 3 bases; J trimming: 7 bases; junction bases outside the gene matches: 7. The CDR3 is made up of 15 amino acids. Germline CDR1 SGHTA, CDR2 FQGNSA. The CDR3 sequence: CASSFSSGGATEQYF. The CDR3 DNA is TGTGCCAGCAGCTTCTCTAGCGGGGGGGCCACAGAGCAGTACTTC. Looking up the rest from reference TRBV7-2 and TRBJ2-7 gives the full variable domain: GAGVSQSPSNKVTEKGKDVELRCDPISGHTALYWYRQSLGQGLEFLIYFQGNSAPDKSGLPSDRFSAERTGGSVSTLTIQRTQQEDSAVYLCASSFSSGGATEQYFGPGTRLTVT.

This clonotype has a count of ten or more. The CDR3 reads CAITSTGGGEQFF. In DNA form, the CDR3 reads TGTGCCATCACCTCGACAGGGGGCGGTGAGCAGTTCTTC. This chain joins TRBV10-3 and TRBJ2-1; TRBD1 aligns across 10 bases. This CDR3 comprises 13 residues. V dropped 7 bases and J dropped 9; count of bases not matched to a gene: 6. The germline CDR1 and CDR2 sequences are ENHRY and SYGVKD.

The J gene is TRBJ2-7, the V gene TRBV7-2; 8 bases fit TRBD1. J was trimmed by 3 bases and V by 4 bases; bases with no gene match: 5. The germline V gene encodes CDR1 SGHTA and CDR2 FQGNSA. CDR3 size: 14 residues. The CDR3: CASSSQGAVYEQYF. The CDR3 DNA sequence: TGTGCCAGCAGCTCGCAGGGGGCGGTCTACGAGCAGTACTTC.

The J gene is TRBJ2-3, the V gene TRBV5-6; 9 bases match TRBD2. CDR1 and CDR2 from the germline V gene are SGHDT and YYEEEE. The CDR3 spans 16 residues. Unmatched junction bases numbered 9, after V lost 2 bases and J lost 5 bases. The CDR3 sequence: CASSFPLAGMGDTQYF. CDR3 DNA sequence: TGTGCCAGCAGCTTCCCACTAGCGGGCATGGGAGATACGCAGTATTTT. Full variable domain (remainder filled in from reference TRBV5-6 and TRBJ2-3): DAGVTQSPTHLIKTRGQQVTLRCSPKSGHDTVSWYQQALGQGPQFIFQYYEEEERQRGNFPDRFSGHQFPNYSSELNVNALLLGDSALYLCASSFPLAGMGDTQYFGPGTRLTVL.

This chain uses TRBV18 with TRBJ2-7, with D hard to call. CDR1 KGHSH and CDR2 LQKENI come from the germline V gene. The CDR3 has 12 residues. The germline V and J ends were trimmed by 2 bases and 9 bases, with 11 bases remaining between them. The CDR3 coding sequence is TGTGCCAGCTCACCATTAAAAGAAGGGCAGTACTTC. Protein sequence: CASSPLKEGQYF.